Below, one T cell receptor beta chain is given with its context. This sample was included in a study of cytotoxic CD8 clonotypes in ibrutinib-treated CLL. The J segment lost 3 bases and the V segment lost 6 bases, leaving 5 bases of the junction unmatched. The CDR3 totals 13 residues. The germline CDR1 and CDR2 sequences are SNHLY and FYNNEI. Repertoires were generated with immunoSEQ multiplex PCR, while TCRdb's copy carries only in-frame clones and drops some. The sample records roughly 200,000 clones, approximately 68% being singletons. The source of this sequence is a human donor with chronic lymphocytic leukemia. The chain carries TRBV2 and TRBJ2-7, with TRBD2 matching over 7 bases. The sequences come from PBMCs, collected after 24 months of ibrutinib treatment. The CDR3 coding sequence is TGTGCCAGCAGAGGGAGGGGAGTCTACGAGCAGTACTTC. Its translation is CASRGRGVYEQYF.